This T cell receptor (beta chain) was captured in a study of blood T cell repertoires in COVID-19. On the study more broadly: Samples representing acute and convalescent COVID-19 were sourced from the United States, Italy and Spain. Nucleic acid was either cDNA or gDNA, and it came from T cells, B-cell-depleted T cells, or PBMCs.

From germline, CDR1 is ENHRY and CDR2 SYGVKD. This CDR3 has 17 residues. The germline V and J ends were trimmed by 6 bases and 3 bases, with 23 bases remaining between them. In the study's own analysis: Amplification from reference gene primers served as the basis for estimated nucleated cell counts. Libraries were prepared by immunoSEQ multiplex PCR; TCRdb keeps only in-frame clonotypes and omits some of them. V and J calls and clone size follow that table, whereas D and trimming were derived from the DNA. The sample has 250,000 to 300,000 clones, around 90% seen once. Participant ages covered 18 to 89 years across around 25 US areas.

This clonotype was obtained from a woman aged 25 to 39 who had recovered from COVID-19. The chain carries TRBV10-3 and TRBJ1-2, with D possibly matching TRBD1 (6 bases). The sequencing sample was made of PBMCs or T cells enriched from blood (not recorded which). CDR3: CAISEGNRENTDYGYTF. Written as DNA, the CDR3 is TGTGCCATCAGCGAAGGTAACAGGGAGAATACAGACTATGGCTACACCTTC.